The present TCR beta chain was sequenced within a study of T cell responses to AZD1222 COVID-19 vaccine. Study in general: Second doses were pooled across both intervals (about 4 or about 12 weeks).

In regard to this clone: The target antigen is unknown.

V lost 3 bases and J 7 bases, leaving 15 bases between the germline ends. CDR3 size: 14 residues. CDR1 and CDR2 from the germline V gene are MNHEY and SVGAGI. Study-level points and caveats: Across the whole spike, CD4 TCRs peaked at regions 160-218 and 743-854. Reports indicate that nearly half of spike-specific TCRs are directed at unmutated variant regions.

Using immunoSEQ multiplex PCR, the repertoire was profiled, and TCRdb retains in-frame clones only, with some absent. The sample lists 100,000 to 150,000 clones, roughly 90% occurring once. The chain carries TRBV6-5 and TRBJ1-1; no reliable D call. The sample consisted of peripheral blood, taken on day 0 of AZD1222 vaccination. The sequence was obtained from an adult in good health. This CDR3 reads CASSYFGVGDEAFF. CDR3 bases: TGTGCCAGCAGTTATTTCGGAGTGGGAGATGAAGCTTTCTTT.